This T cell receptor beta chain derives from a study of vaccination and CD4 T cells after COVID-19. Overall study: The post-COVID samples were taken a median about three months after diagnosis, anywhere from 35 to 161.

Indicated treatment: roughly ten-day PBMC culture with coronavirus spike peptide pools or control peptides (ViraFEST assay). ViraFEST stimulated the growth of antigen-specific T cells using peptide pools and subsequently profiled their TCRs by sequencing. Each well held under 2.5 million PBMCs in IL-2 (10 IU/ml) medium with 10 ug/ml peptide pools. The Oncomine TCR Beta short-read assay was applied to DNA of cultured CD4+ T cells. TCRdb used MiXCR to reprocess the PCR reads, holding one entry per CDR3 protein. The top ten clones hold 20% to 25% of a sample with approximately 10,000 distinct CDR3 sequences, about 50% of them seen once. Of note for this clonotype: No antigen is known for it.

This specimen consisted of cultured CD4+ T cells from blood, obtained after SARS-CoV-2 vaccination. The receptor was derived from a human donor with COVID-19.

CDR3 coding DNA: TGTGCCAGCAGTGCCCGACATAACAATTCACCCCTCCACTTT. Its translation: CASSARHNNSPLHF. The chain carries TRBV2 and TRBJ1-6; D is undetermined. The V gene lost 4 bases and the J gene lost 7 bases, with 11 bases spanning the gap. The germline gives CDR1 SNHLY, CDR2 FYNNEI. This CDR3 is built from 14 residues.